This T cell receptor (beta chain) was captured by sequencing in a study of cytomegalovirus exposure and HLA in healthy donors (dated by TCRdb to about 2017). A note on the overall study: According to a later analysis, one platform produced both the approximately 110 validation repertoires and the 666 repertoires of the first cohort. The study was designed to test whether signatures of past pathogen exposure could be identified by cataloging public T cell receptors. Along with the roughly 700-subject first cohort, a separate validation cohort of over 90 different subjects was used. To predict cytomegalovirus infection status, the study combined high-throughput TCR immunosequencing, statistical association of individual TCRs with disease status, and machine learning. Results and caveats for the whole study, not just this receptor: In both the original and validation cohorts, the classifier was reported to diagnose cytomegalovirus status with high specificity and sensitivity. Three of the identified cytomegalovirus-associated TCR beta chains were confirmed in vitro to be specific for cytomegalovirus antigens. A later analysis lacked HLA typing for the validation cohort, so it scored co-occurrence in that cohort across all 120 repertoires. Most TCR sequences were observed very rarely across donors, whereas some public TCRs were present in many individuals. According to the authors, the approach could potentially be generalized to other disease states and immunological phenotypes. Subsequent analysis determined that TCRs grouped into clusters in the first cohort also showed a tendency toward co-occurrence across the roughly 110 validation repertoires, and approximately 94% of cluster scores exceeded 0. The study listed approximately 150 TCR beta chains as associated with cytomegalovirus.

As regards this clone: Its cognate antigen has yet to be identified. Base qualities are not at hand, and no much larger clone is one base apart.

The germline V gene gives CDR1 as SGDLS and CDR2 as YYNGEE. Trimming takes 3 bases from V and 0 bases from J, and the germline ends sit 13 bases apart. From the cysteine through the phenylalanine, the CDR3 covers 17 amino acids. Kept here is only the CDR3 DNA, which spans 51 bases and is read in frame from base 1. Separate from the approximately 670-subject first cohort, the validation cohort of 90 to 150 subjects was the group to which the donors belonged. Receptor libraries were prepared by the immunoSEQ multiplex PCR assay. For the original study's pipeline: A statistical classification framework was built to diagnose cytomegalovirus status from the catalog of TCR beta chain sequences. TCRdb retrieved this table from immuneACCESS and kept in-frame rearrangements only. Not all clones are present; in checked studies, unresolved V genes account for under half, and no reason is known for the remainder. V, J and clone size were drawn from that table, and D and trimming were deduced from the DNA. Present in this sample are 150,000 or so clones, around nine tenths of which were seen just once. The ten largest account for 1.4% of the sample.

The material sequenced was PBMCs. In this chain, TRBV9 is recombined with TRBJ1-6; the D gene is unclear. The receptor comes from a woman between 25 and 40 years old in good health and CMV-seronegative. The nucleotide sequence reads as follows: TGTGCCAGCAGCGCCCCGGCCCGGAGCTCCTATAATTCACCCCTCCACTTT. Its coded protein is CASSAPARSSYNSPLHF.